The table lists the clone carrying this T cell receptor (beta chain) with many counts. Its specificity is unknown. The data were obtained in a study of human T cells and chemical hapten exposure. Study summary: Sensitizing treatment utilized 2% DPC over an approximately 2 cm by approximately 2 cm portion of upper inner arm skin. Study-level results: Unchanged with DPC sensitization were TCRs above 1 in 1000 frequency. It was expanded TCRs that formed significantly more large CDR3 similarity clusters than controls did.

The time point was: patch test 2, 6 weeks after DPC sensitization. The treatment denotes: therapeutic diphenylcyclopropenone sensitization with weekly scalp DPC. The CDR3 loop spans 13 amino acids. Germline V gene sequence: CDR1 MNHNS, CDR2 SASEGT. V shed 7 bases and J 0 bases; nucleotides not matched to a gene: 3. In the original analysis: Ranging from about 20,000 to 690,600, TCR counts per sample had a median value of about 96,000. From the RACE reads, TCRdb called clonotypes with MiXCR, one entry per CDR3 protein. These V and J calls rely on TCRdb rather than the paper's analysis. Found here are more than 75,000 distinct CDR3 sequences, 7.5% to 10% of them singletons; the top ten hold 2% to 2.5%.

The chain has TRBV6-1 and TRBJ2-7, with TRBD2 matching over 7 bases. The sequence was obtained from a woman aged 40 to 55 with alopecia areata. Some clones in this sample may be carry-over from other donors' samples. The sample was whole blood, taken in connection with sensitization to the hapten diphenylcyclopropenone (DPC). CDR3: CASKGGSSYEQYF. The CDR3 coding sequence is TGTGCCAGCAAGGGCGGGAGCTCCTACGAGCAGTACTTC.